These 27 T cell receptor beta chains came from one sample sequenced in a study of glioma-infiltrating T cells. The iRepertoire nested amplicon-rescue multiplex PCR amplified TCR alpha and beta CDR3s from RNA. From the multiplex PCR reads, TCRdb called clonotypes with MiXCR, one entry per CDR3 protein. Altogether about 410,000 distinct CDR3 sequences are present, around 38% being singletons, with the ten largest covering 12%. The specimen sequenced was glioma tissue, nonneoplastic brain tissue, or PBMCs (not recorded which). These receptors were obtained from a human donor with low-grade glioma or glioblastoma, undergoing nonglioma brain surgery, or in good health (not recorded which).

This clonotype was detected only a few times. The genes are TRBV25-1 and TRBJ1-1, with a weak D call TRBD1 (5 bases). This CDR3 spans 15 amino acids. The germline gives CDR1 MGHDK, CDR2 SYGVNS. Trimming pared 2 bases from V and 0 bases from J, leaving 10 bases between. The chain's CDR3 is CASSEGHSMNTEAFF. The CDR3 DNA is TGTGCCAGCAGTGAAGGACATTCGATGAACACTGAAGCTTTCTTT.

The CDR3 nucleotides are TGTGCCAGCAGCCCCGACAGGGTGCGACGAGATACGCAGTATTTT. It codes for CASSPDRVRRDTQYF. The chain employs TRBV28 and TRBJ2-3; 7 bases agree with TRBD1. Germline V gives CDR1 MDHEN, CDR2 SYDVKM. The CDR3 covers 15 residues. Losses at the gene ends were 6 bases for V and 5 bases for J; bases not matched to a gene: 11.

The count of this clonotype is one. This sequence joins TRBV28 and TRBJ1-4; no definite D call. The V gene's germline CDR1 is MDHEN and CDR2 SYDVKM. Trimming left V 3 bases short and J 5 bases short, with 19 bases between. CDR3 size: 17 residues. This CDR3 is CASSFPGRPRRNEKLFF. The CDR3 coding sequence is TGTGCCAGCAGTTTCCCAGGCAGGCCCCGACGCAATGAAAAACTGTTTTTT.

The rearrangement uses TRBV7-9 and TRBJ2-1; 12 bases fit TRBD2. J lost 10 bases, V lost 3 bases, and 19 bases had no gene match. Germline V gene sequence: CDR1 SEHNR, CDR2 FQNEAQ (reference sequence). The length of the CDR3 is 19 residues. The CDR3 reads CASSLEKGWTSGILGEQFF. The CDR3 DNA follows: TGTGCCAGCAGCTTGGAAAAGGGTTGGACTAGCGGGATCCTCGGGGAGCAGTTCTTC.

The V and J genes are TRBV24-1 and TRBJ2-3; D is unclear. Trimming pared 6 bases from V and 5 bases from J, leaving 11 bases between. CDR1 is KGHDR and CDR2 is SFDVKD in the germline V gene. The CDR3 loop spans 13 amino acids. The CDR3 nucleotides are TGTGCCACCAGTACCAGTCCCGGAGATACGCAGTATTTT. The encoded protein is CATSTSPGDTQYF.

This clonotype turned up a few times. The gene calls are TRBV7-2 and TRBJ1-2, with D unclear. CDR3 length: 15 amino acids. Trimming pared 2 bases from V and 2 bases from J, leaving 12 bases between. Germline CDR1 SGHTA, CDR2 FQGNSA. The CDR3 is CASSLSILRNYGYTF. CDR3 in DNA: TGTGCCAGCAGCTTAAGCATTTTAAGAAACTATGGCTACACCTTC.

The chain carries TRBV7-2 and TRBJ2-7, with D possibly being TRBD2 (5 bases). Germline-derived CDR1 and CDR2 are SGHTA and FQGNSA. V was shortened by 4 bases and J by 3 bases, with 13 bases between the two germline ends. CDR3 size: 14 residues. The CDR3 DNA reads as TGTGCCAGCAGCTCCGGGATTAGCTTCTACGAGCAGTACTTC. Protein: CASSSGISFYEQYF.

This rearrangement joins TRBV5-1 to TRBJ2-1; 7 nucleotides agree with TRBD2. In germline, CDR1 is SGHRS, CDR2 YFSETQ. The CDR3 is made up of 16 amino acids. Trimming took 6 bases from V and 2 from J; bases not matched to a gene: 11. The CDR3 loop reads CASTFSSGIAYNEQFF. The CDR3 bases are TGCGCCAGCACCTTCTCAAGCGGGATCGCCTACAATGAGCAGTTCTTC.

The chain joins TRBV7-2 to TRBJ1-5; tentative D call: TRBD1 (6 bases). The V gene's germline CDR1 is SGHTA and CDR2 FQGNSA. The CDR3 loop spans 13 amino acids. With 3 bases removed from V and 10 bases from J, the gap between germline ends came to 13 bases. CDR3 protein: CASSLDSGQPQHF. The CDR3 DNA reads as TGTGCCAGCAGCTTGGACAGTGGTCAACCCCAGCATTTT.

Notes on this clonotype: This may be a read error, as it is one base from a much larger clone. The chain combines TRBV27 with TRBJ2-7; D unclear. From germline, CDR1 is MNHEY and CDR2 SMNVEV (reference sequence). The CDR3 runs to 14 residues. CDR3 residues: CPSSSSPNSHEQYF. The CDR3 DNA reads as TGTCCCAGCAGTTCATCCCCGAACTCCCACGAGCAGTACTTC.

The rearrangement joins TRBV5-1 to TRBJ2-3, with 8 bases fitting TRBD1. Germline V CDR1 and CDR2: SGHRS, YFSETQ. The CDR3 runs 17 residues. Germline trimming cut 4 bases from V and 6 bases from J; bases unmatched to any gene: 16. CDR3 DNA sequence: TGCGCCAGCAGCCTCCTCCAGGGGGCCGCCCCAGGGGATACGCAGTATTTT. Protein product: CASSLLQGAAPGDTQYF.

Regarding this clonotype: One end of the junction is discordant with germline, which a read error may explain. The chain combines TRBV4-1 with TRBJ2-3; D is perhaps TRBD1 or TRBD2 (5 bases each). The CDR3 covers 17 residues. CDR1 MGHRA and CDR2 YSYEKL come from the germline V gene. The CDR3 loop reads CASRQESGRSGGDTQYF. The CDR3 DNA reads TGCGCCAGCAGACAAGAATCAGGGAGATCAGGCGGCGATACGCAGTATTTT.

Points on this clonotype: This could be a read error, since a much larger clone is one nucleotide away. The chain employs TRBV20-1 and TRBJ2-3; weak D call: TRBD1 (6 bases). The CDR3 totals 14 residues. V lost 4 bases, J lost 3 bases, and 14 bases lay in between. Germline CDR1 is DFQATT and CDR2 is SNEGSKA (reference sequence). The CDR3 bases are TGCAGTGCTATTAGCGAGAGGGGGACAGATACGCAGTATTTT. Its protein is CSAISERGTDTQYF.

The CDR3 nucleotides read TGTGCCAGCAGCCCTCGAGGGGGGGGTCAGCCCCAGCATTTT. It yields the protein CASSPRGGGQPQHF. The J gene is TRBJ1-5, the V gene TRBV13; D perhaps matches TRBD1 (6 bases). Per the germline V gene, CDR1 is PRHDT and CDR2 is FYEKMQ (reference sequence). With 5 bases removed from V and 6 bases from J, the gap between germline ends came to 14 bases. The length of the CDR3 is 14 residues.

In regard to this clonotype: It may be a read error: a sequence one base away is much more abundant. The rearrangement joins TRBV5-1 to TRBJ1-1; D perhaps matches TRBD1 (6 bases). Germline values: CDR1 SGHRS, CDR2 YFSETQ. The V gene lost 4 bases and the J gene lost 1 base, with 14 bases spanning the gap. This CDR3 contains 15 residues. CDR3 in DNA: TGCGCCAGCAGCCACGTAGGGGGGCAGAACACTGAAGCTTTCTTT. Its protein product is CASSHVGGQNTEAFF.

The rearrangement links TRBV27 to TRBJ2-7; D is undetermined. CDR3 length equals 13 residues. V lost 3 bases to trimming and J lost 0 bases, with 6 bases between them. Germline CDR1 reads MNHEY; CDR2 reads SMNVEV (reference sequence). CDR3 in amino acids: CASSFLLSYEQYF. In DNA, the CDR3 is TGTGCCAGCAGTTTTTTACTCTCCTACGAGCAGTACTTC.

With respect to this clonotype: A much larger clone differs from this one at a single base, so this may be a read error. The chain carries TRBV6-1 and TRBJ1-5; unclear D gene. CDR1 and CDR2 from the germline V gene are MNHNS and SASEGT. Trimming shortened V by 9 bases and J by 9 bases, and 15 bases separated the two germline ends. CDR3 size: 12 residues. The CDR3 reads CARSNQAGPQHF. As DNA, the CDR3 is TGTGCCAGAAGTAACCAAGCGGGGCCCCAGCATTTT.

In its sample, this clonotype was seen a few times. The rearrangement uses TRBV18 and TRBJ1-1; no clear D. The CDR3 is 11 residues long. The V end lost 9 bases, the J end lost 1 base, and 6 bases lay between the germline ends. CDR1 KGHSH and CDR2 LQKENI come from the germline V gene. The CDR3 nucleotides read TGTGCCAGTCTCGGGAACACTGAAGCTTTCTTT. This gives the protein CASLGNTEAFF.

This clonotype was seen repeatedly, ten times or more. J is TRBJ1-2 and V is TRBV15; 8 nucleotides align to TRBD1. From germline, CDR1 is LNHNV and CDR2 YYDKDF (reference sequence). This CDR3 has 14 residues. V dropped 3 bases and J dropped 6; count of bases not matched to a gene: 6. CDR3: CATSSRSTGDGYTF. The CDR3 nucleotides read TGTGCCACCAGCAGCCGATCGACAGGGGATGGCTACACCTTC.

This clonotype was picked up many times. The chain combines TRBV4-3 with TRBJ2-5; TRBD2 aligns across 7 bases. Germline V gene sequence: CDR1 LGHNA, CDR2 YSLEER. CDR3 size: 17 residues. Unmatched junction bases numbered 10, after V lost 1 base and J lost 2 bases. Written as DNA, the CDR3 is TGCGCCAGCAGCCAAGGATGGGATAGCGGGCTACAAGAGACCCAGTACTTC. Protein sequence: CASSQGWDSGLQETQYF.

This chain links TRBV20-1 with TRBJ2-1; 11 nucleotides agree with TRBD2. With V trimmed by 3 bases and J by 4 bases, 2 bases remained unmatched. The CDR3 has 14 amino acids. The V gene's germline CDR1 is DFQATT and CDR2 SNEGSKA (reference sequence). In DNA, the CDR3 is TGCAGTGCTAGTGGGACTAGCGGTTACAATGAGCAGTTCTTC. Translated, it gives CSASGTSGYNEQFF.

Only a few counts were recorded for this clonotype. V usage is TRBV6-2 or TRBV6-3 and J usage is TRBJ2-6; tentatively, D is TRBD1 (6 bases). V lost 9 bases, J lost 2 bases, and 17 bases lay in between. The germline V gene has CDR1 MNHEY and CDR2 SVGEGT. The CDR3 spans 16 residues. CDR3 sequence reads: CASKQGFLTGANVLTF. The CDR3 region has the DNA TGTGCCAGTAAACAGGGTTTTCTTACTGGGGCCAACGTCCTGACTTTC.

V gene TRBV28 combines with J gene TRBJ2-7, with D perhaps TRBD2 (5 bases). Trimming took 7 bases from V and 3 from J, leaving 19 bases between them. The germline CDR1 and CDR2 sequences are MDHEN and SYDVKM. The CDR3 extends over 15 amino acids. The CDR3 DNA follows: TGTGCCAGCAAGCCTATAGCGTGGCCACTCTACGAGCAGTACTTC. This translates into CASKPIAWPLYEQYF.

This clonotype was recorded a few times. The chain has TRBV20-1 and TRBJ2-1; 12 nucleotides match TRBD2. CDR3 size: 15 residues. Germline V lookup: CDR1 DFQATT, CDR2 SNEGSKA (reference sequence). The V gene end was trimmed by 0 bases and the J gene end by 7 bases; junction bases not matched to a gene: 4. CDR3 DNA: TGCAGTGCTAGAGATTCCCTAGCGGGAGGGAATGAGCAGTTCTTC. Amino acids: CSARDSLAGGNEQFF.

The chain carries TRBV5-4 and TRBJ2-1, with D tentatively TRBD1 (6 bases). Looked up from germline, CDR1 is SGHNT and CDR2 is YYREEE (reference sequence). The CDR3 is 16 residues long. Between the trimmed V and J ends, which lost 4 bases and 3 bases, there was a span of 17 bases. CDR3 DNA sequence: TGTGCCAGCAGCAGATTACGACAGGAACTCTACAATGAGCAGTTCTTC. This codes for CASSRLRQELYNEQFF. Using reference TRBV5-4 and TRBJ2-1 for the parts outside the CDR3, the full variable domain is ETGVTQSPTHLIKTRGQQVTLRCSSQSGHNTVSWYQQALGQGPQFIFQYYREEENGRGNFPPRFSGLQFPNYSSELNVNALELDDSALYLCASSRLRQELYNEQFFGPGTRLTVL.

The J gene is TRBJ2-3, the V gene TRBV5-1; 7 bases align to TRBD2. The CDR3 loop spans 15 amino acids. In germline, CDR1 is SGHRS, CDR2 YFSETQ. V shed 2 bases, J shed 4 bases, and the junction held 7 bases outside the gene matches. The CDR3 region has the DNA TGCGCCAGCAGCTTATCGACTAGCATTGCAGATACGCAGTATTTT. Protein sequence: CASSLSTSIADTQYF.

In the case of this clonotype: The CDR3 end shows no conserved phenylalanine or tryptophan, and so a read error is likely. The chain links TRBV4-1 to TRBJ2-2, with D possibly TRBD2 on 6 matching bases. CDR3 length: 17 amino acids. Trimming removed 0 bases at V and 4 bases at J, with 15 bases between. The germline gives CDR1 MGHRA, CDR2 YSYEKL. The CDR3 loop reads CASSQEWTGVFTGELFL. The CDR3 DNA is TGCGCCAGCAGCCAAGAGTGGACGGGAGTTTTCACCGGGGAGCTGTTTCTT.